This entry is about one T cell receptor beta chain. The sample is drawn from a study of follicular helper T cells after annual influenza vaccination. Study summary: After each seasonal flu vaccination, blood came on days 0, 7 and 28. Some donors were sampled over the 2013-2014, 2014-2015 and 2015-2016 vaccinations.

Time point given: 2014-2015 season, pre-vaccination. Adults received seasonal inactivated influenza vaccine, with sorted blood CD4 subsets sequenced before and after. TCRB sequencing was done at Survey resolution level. Profiling relied on immunoSEQ multiplex PCR, and the TCRdb table lists in-frame clones only, not all of them. The sample gives around 10,000 clones, approximately 77% of which show up once; over 0.75% is in the top ten. The CDR3 is made up of 18 amino acids. Germline loops: CDR1 MDHEN, CDR2 SYDVKM. V was pared by 5 bases and J by 4 bases, with 15 bases of the junction left unmatched. Source: CXCR5- memory CD4+ T cells sorted from blood, taken on the day of influenza vaccination. This receptor was obtained from an adult who received the influenza vaccine. This chain connects TRBV28 to TRBJ1-2, with 11 nucleotides matching TRBD1. For the CDR3, the DNA is TGTGCCAGCAGTCCGTGGGGGACAGGGGGAAGTGGGGGCTATGGCTACACCTTC. Translating it yields CASSPWGTGGSGGYGYTF.